The 10 T cell receptor beta chains below come from one sample, sequenced in a study of blood T cell repertoires in COVID-19. The method was immunoSEQ multiplex PCR; TCRdb's version includes in-frame clones alone and lacks a portion of them. The data hold roughly 260,000 clones, with about 87% observed a single time. The sample comprised peripheral blood. The receptors stem from a man in his sixties who had recovered from COVID-19.

The CDR3 DNA reads TGTGCCAGCTCACCACCGGAGCGGGGGGCTTACGAGCAGTACTTC. It encodes CASSPPERGAYEQYF. The J gene is TRBJ2-7, the V gene TRBV18; TRBD2 agrees at 9 bases. The CDR3 loop spans 15 amino acids. CDR1 and CDR2 (germline): KGHSH, LQKENI. Losses at the gene ends were 0 bases for V and 4 bases for J; bases not matched to a gene: 4.

The V and J genes are TRBV5-1 and TRBJ1-3; the D gene is possibly TRBD1 (6 bases). The CDR3 runs 17 residues. CDR1 is SGHRS and CDR2 is YFSETQ in the germline V gene. The V end lost 0 bases, the J end lost 4 bases, and 17 bases lay between the germline ends. Here the CDR3 reads CASSLDFSGAGGNTIYF. Here the CDR3 DNA reads TGCGCCAGCAGCTTGGATTTTTCAGGGGCTGGAGGAAACACCATATATTTT.

V gene TRBV19 combines with J gene TRBJ2-7; TRBD1 aligns across 7 bases. Germline V gene lookup returns CDR1 LNHDA and CDR2 SQIVND (reference sequence). With 4 bases clipped from V and 3 bases from J, the junction kept 9 bases outside the gene matches. The CDR3 covers 15 residues. CDR3 sequence (DNA): TGTGCCAGTAGTACACAGACAGGGAGCTTCTACGAGCAGTACTTC. Residues: CASSTQTGSFYEQYF.

The chain has TRBV4-1 and TRBJ2-1; 9 bases are a match to TRBD1. This CDR3 contains 16 residues. The J segment lost 5 bases and the V segment lost 3 bases, leaving 8 bases of the junction unmatched. Germline CDR1 MGHRA, CDR2 YSYEKL. CDR3 nucleotides: TGCGCCAGCAGCCAGGAACCGGGACAGGGTAACAATGAGCAGTTCTTC. This encodes CASSQEPGQGNNEQFF.

J is TRBJ1-1 and V is TRBV6-5; D perhaps matches TRBD1 (6 bases). Trimming left V 7 bases short and J 7 bases short, with 13 bases between. CDR3 length equals 12 residues. CDR1 MNHEY and CDR2 SVGAGI come from the germline V gene. CDR3 nucleotide sequence: TGTGCCAGCACCGACAGGACGAGTGAAGCTTTCTTT. This translates into CASTDRTSEAFF.

The chain combines TRBV6-5 with TRBJ1-5; D is perhaps TRBD1 (6 bases). The ends were cut back, 8 bases at V and 5 bases at J, with 16 bases in the middle. Germline assignment: CDR1 MNHEY and CDR2 SVGAGI. The CDR3 consists of 14 residues. The CDR3 protein is CASQGLGIDQPQHF. The CDR3 nucleotides are TGTGCCAGCCAGGGGTTGGGGATAGATCAGCCCCAGCATTTT.

The chain is built from TRBV6-2 or TRBV6-3 and TRBJ1-2; 8 nucleotides agree with TRBD1. CDR1 is MNHEY, CDR2 SVGEGT, per germline. The trim removed 2 bases at V and 4 bases at J, leaving 9 bases unmatched. The CDR3 has 16 residues. DNA for the CDR3: TGTGCCAGCAGTTACGGTCAGGGGGCAAGGAGCTATGGCTACACCTTC. It specifies CASSYGQGARSYGYTF.

The V gene is TRBV4-2, the J gene TRBJ1-3, with a weak D call TRBD1 (6 bases). Germline values: CDR1 LGHNA, CDR2 YNFKEQ. There are 15 residues in the CDR3. The germline V and J ends were trimmed by 0 bases and 2 bases, with 8 bases remaining between them. The CDR3 DNA is TGTGCCAGCAGCCAAGATAACAGGGCTGGAAACACCATATATTTT. Protein sequence: CASSQDNRAGNTIYF.

The genes are TRBV27 and TRBJ2-5; the match to TRBD1 covers 7 bases. From germline, CDR1 is MNHEY and CDR2 SMNVEV (reference sequence). J gave up 5 bases and V 4 bases, and 7 bases lay outside the gene matches. The CDR3 covers 14 residues. Here the CDR3 DNA reads TGTGCCAGCAGTTCACAGGGGCCCTACGAGACCCAGTACTTC. It specifies CASSSQGPYETQYF.

The chain links TRBV6-4 to TRBJ2-7, with D unresolved. The CDR3 spans 13 residues. CDR1 is MRHNA and CDR2 is SNTAGT in the germline V gene. Deletions cut 6 bases from V and 1 base from J, with 10 bases between. The CDR3 sequence: CASRLFTSYEQYF. CDR3 nucleotide sequence: TGTGCCAGCAGACTATTCACTTCCTACGAGCAGTACTTC.